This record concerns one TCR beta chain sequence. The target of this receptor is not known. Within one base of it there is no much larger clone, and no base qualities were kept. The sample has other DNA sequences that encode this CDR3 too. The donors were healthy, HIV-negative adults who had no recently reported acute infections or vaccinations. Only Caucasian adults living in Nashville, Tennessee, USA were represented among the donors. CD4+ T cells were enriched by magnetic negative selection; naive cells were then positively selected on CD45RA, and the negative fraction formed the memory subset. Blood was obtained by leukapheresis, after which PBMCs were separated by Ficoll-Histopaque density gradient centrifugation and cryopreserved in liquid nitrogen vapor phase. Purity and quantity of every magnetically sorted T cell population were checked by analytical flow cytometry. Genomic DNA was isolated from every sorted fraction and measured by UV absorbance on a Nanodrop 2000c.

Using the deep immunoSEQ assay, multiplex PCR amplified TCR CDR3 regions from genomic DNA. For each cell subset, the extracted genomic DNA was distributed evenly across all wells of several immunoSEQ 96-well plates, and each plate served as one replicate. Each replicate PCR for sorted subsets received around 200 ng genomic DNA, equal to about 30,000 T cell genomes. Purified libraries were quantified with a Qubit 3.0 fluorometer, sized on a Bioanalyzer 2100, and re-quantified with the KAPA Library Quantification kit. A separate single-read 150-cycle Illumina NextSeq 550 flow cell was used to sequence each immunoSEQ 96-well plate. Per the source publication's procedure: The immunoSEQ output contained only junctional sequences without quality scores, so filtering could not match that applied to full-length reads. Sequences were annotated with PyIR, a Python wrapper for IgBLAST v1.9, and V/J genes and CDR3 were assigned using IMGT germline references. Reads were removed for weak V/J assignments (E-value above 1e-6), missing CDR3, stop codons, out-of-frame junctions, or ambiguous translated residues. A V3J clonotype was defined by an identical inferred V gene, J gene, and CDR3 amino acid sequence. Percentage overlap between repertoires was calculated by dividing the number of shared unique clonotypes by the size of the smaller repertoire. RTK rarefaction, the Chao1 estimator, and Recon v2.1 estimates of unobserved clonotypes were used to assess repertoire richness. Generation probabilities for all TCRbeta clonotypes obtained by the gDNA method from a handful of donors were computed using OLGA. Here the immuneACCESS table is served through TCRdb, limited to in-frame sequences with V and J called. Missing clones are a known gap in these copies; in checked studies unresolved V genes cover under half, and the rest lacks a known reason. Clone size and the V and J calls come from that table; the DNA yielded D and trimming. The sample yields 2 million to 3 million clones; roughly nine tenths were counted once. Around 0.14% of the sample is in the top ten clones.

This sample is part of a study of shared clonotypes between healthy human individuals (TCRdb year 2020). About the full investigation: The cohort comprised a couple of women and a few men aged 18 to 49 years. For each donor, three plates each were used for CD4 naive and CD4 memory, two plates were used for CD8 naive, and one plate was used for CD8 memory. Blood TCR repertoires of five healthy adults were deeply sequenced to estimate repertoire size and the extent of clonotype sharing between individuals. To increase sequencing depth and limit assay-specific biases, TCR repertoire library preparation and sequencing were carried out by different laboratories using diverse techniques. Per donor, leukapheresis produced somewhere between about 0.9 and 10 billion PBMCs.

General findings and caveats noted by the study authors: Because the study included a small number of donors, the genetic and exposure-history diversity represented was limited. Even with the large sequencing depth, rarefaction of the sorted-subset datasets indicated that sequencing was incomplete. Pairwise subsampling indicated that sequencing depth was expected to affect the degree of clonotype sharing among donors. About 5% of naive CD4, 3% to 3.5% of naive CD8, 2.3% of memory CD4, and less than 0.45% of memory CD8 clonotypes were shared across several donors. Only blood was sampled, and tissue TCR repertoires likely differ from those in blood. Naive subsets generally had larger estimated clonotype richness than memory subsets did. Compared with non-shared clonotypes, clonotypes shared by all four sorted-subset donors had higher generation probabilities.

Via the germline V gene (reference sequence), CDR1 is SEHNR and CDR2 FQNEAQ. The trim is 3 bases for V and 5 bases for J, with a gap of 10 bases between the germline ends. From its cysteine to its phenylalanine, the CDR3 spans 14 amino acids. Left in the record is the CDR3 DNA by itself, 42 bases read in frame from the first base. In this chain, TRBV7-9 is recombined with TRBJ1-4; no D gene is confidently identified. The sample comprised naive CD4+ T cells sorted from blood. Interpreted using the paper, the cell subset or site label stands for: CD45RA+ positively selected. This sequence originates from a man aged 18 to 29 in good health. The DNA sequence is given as TGTGCCAGCAGCTTTCGGACCGACAATGAAAAACTGTTTTTT. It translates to CASSFRTDNEKLFF.